One sample yielded the 26 T cell receptor beta chains listed below, sequenced in a study of molecular identifiers for immune sequencing clone quantification. A single record per CDR3 protein comes from TCRdb applying MiXCR to the PCR reads. This sample has about half a million distinct CDR3 sequences, with about 25% found just once. The sequencing input was naive CD8+ T cells from blood, with Jurkat cell RNA spiked in. Subset: FACS-sorted CD8+CD4-CCR7+CD45RA+ naive T cells. Every receptor here comes from a human donor in good health. Some libraries in this study had Jurkat cell RNA spiked in.

The chain joins TRBV20-1 to TRBJ2-7; weak D call: TRBD2 (6 bases). The CDR3 length is 14 residues. V shed 0 bases and J shed 3 bases, with 12 bases lying between them. CDR1 is DFQATT, CDR2 SNEGSKA, per germline (reference sequence). Here the CDR3 reads CSARDLEGFYEQYF. The DNA for the CDR3 is TGCAGTGCTAGAGATCTGGAGGGGTTCTACGAGCAGTACTTC.

Regarding this clonotype: This may be a read error: a much more frequent sequence differs by one nucleotide. The chain carries TRBV7-2 and TRBJ1-1; no reliable D call. The germline V gene encodes CDR1 SGHTA and CDR2 FQGNSA. V dropped 4 bases and J dropped 0 bases, with 12 bases sitting between them. The CDR3 covers 15 residues. The CDR3 here is CASSSFTGMNTEAFF. The CDR3 DNA reads TGTGCCAGCAGCTCATTCACGGGCATGAACACTGAAGCTTTCTTT.

A note on this clonotype: One end of the junction fails to match germline, which may point to a read error. This chain joins TRBV20-1 and TRBJ1-5; no clear D gene. CDR3 size: 18 residues. Germline V CDR1 and CDR2: DFQATT, SNEGSKA (reference sequence). The DNA of the CDR3 is TGCAGTGCTAGAGATCACGGCCCTATCCGGGGTAGCAATCAGCCCCAGCATTTC. Protein: CSARDHGPIRGSNQPQHF.

This clonotype has a count of ten or more. The rearrangement links TRBV12-3 or TRBV12-4 to TRBJ2-3; D perhaps matches TRBD1 (5 bases). The CDR3 contains 14 residues. The V end was cut by 4 bases, the J end by 1 base, with 9 bases between. DNA of the CDR3: TGTGCCAGCAGTTCACTACAGGGCACAGATACGCAGTATTTT. Translated: CASSSLQGTDTQYF.

The chain employs TRBV2 and TRBJ2-7; a weak D match, TRBD2 (6 bases). V lost 3 bases and J 3 bases, leaving 15 bases between the germline ends. The germline gives CDR1 SNHLY, CDR2 FYNNEI. CDR3 length: 15 amino acids. The CDR3 region is CASSELGGASYEQYF. The DNA of the CDR3 is TGTGCCAGCAGTGAGCTAGGAGGGGCAAGCTACGAGCAGTACTTC. Supplemented by reference TRBV2 and TRBJ2-7, the full variable domain reads EPEVTQTPSHQVTQMGQEVILRCVPISNHLYFYWYRQILGQKVEFLVSFYNNEISEKSEIFDDQFSVERPDGSNFTLKIRSTKLEDSAMYFCASSELGGASYEQYFGPGTRLTVT.

The chain links TRBV3-1 to TRBJ2-5, with TRBD2 matching 7 bases. The CDR3 length is 15 residues. The junction had 11 bases not matched to a gene; V was cut back by 5 bases and J by 5 bases. Germline CDR1 LGHDT, CDR2 YNNKEL (reference sequence). The CDR3 spells CASSLRREYVETQYF. The CDR3, as DNA: TGTGCCAGCAGCTTAAGGCGGGAGTACGTGGAGACCCAGTACTTC.

The chain combines TRBV2 with TRBJ1-1; D possibly corresponds to TRBD1 (6 bases). CDR1 and CDR2 (germline): SNHLY, FYNNEI. V lost 8 bases and J 2 bases, leaving 12 bases between the germline ends. The CDR3 sequence is 13 residues long. CDR3 in amino acids: CASGDRLNTEAFF. DNA of the CDR3: TGTGCCAGCGGAGACAGGCTCAACACTGAAGCTTTCTTT. Filled out from reference TRBV2 and TRBJ1-1, the complete variable domain reads EPEVTQTPSHQVTQMGQEVILRCVPISNHLYFYWYRQILGQKVEFLVSFYNNEISEKSEIFDDQFSVERPDGSNFTLKIRSTKLEDSAMYFCASGDRLNTEAFFGQGTRLTVV.

This clonotype was counted many times. Written as DNA, the CDR3 is TGTGCCAGCAGACCCGACCGGATCTCCTACACCTTC. As protein: CASRPDRISYTF. The chain joins TRBV28 to TRBJ1-2; D is undetermined. The CDR3 spans 12 residues. The ends were cut back, 6 bases at V and 10 bases at J, with 15 bases in the middle. Germline V CDR1 and CDR2: MDHEN, SYDVKM.

Comments on this clonotype: The junction and the germline gene differ at one end; a read error may be behind it. The genes are TRBV24-1 and TRBJ2-2, with TRBD1 matching 7 bases. The germline gives CDR1 KGHDR, CDR2 SFDVKD. The length of the CDR3 is 16 residues. The CDR3 DNA sequence: TGTGCCGCCAGTGAGAAAACAGGGGTCGGCACCGGGGAGCTGTTTTTT. Amino acid sequence: CAASEKTGVGTGELFF.

Concerning this clonotype: A much larger clone sits a single nucleotide away, making a read error possible. The chain joins TRBV15 to TRBJ2-1; 7 bases line up with TRBD1. Germline V gives CDR1 LNHNV, CDR2 YYDKDF (reference sequence). V lost 5 bases to trimming and J lost 5 bases; unmatched junction nucleotides: 12. The CDR3 is 16 amino acids. CDR3 bases: TGTGCCACCAGCTGTGAGCGCACGGGACAGAACAATGAGCAGTTCTTC. Translating it yields CATSCERTGQNNEQFF.

In this sample, this clonotype turned up a few times. CDR3 amino acids: CASSSGDILYEQYF. The CDR3 nucleotides read TGTGCCAGCAGTTCAGGGGACATTCTCTACGAGCAGTACTTC. The V and J genes are TRBV6-2 or TRBV6-3 and TRBJ2-7, with D perhaps matching TRBD1 (6 bases). CDR1 and CDR2 from the germline V gene are MNHEY and SVGEGT. V lost 4 bases, J lost 3 bases, and 13 bases lay in between. The CDR3 length is 14 residues.

This clonotype showed up just a few times. V and J are TRBV30 and TRBJ2-7; D might be TRBD2 (6 bases). There are 16 residues in the CDR3. Germline CDR1 is GTSNPN and CDR2 is SVGIG (reference sequence). V was shortened by 0 bases and J by 1 base, with 16 bases between the two germline ends. CDR3 loop: CAWSVQVIGGSYEQYF. The DNA of the CDR3 is TGTGCCTGGAGTGTACAGGTCATCGGGGGTTCCTACGAGCAGTACTTC.

The V and J genes are TRBV27 and TRBJ2-5; 9 bases line up with TRBD2. With 4 bases clipped from V and 4 bases from J, the junction kept 13 bases outside the gene matches. There are 17 residues in the CDR3. The germline V gene has CDR1 MNHEY and CDR2 SMNVEV (reference sequence). For the CDR3, the DNA is TGTGCCAGCAGTTCAACTCGACTAGCGGCTATTCGAGAGACCCAGTACTTC. Its protein is CASSSTRLAAIRETQYF.

The sample holds many counts of this clonotype. The rearrangement joins TRBV27 to TRBJ2-7, with D possibly matching TRBD1 (6 bases). Per germline, CDR1 MNHEY and CDR2 SMNVEV (reference sequence). Trimming left V 1 base short and J 4 bases short, with 8 bases between. The CDR3 length is 13 residues. The CDR3 loop reads CASSLYQGYEQYF. CDR3 DNA: TGTGCCAGCAGTTTATATCAGGGGTACGAGCAGTACTTC.

This clonotype turned up a few times. This chain joins TRBV20-1 and TRBJ2-7; D unresolved. Germline V CDR1 and CDR2: DFQATT, SNEGSKA (reference sequence). Trimming cost V 7 bases and J 2 bases, with 15 bases left between them. CDR3 length: 13 amino acids. CDR3 protein: CSVIPDGTYEQYF. CDR3 nucleotide sequence: TGCAGTGTCATACCGGACGGAACCTACGAGCAGTACTTC.

The rearrangement joins TRBV3-1 to TRBJ2-2; a weak D match, TRBD1 (5 bases). The CDR3 has 17 residues. V lost 0 bases to trimming and J lost 0 bases, with 11 bases between them. CDR1 is LGHDT and CDR2 is YNNKEL in the germline V gene (reference sequence). CDR3 coding DNA: TGTGCCAGCAGCCAAGATTCAGGGCTCTCGAACACCGGGGAGCTGTTTTTT. It yields the protein CASSQDSGLSNTGELFF.

In this sample, this clonotype turned up many times. V gene TRBV3-1 combines with J gene TRBJ1-3; 8 bases are a match to TRBD1. Germline V gives CDR1 LGHDT, CDR2 YNNKEL (reference sequence). The CDR3 has 15 residues. Germline trimming cut 4 bases from V and 3 bases from J; bases unmatched to any gene: 5. CDR3 residues: CASSPGQGFGNTIYF. CDR3 in DNA: TGTGCCAGCAGCCCCGGACAGGGATTTGGAAACACCATATATTTT.

This clonotype occurred many times. The chain uses TRBV4-3 and TRBJ1-1, with D perhaps TRBD1 (6 bases). Germline values: CDR1 LGHNA, CDR2 YSLEER. The CDR3 totals 15 residues. V gave up 0 bases and J gave up 6 bases, with 14 bases separating them. CDR3 coding DNA: TGCGCCAGCAGCCAAGATTTTCAGGGGATCCCTGAAGCTTTCTTT. Its protein is CASSQDFQGIPEAFF.

In this sample, this clonotype turned up a few times. This chain joins TRBV27 and TRBJ2-7; maybe TRBD1 (5 bases). This CDR3 contains 14 residues. Between the trimmed V and J ends, which lost 5 bases and 3 bases, there was a span of 14 bases. Germline V lookup: CDR1 MNHEY, CDR2 SMNVEV (reference sequence). CDR3 nucleotides: TGTGCCAGCAGTGCCACAGGTGGGTTCTACGAGCAGTACTTC. Protein: CASSATGGFYEQYF.

The V call is TRBV6-5, the J call TRBJ2-1; no clear D gene. V lost 0 bases and J lost 12, with 12 bases in between. CDR3 length equals 13 residues. Germline V CDR1 and CDR2: MNHEY, SVGAGI. The CDR3 loop is CASSYSSFTGQFF. The CDR3 DNA reads TGTGCCAGCAGTTACTCTTCATTCACGGGGCAGTTCTTC.

This clonotype showed up just a few times. This sequence joins TRBV14 and TRBJ2-3, with 7 nucleotides matching TRBD1. Germline assignment: CDR1 SGHDN and CDR2 FVKESK. CDR3 length equals 15 residues. V was pared by 4 bases and J by 1 base, with 5 bases of the junction left unmatched. Written as DNA, the CDR3 is TGTGCCAGCAGCCTACTAACAGGGGGCACAGATACGCAGTATTTT. The encoded protein is CASSLLTGGTDTQYF.

This clonotype turned up a few times. The chain employs TRBV12-3 or TRBV12-4 and TRBJ2-2; TRBD2 aligns across 10 bases. CDR3 length: 18 residues. V gave up 6 bases and J gave up 0 bases; unmatched junction bases: 10. The DNA of the CDR3 is TGTGCCAGCAGCACCCTAACTAGCGGGGTGACGAACACCGGGGAGCTGTTTTTT. This codes for CASSTLTSGVTNTGELFF.

The chain uses TRBV5-6 and TRBJ1-1; D is uncertain. CDR1 and CDR2 from the germline V gene are SGHDT and YYEEEE. Trimming left V 5 bases short and J 1 base short, with 9 bases between. This CDR3 is 13 amino acids long. CDR3 in amino acids: CASRNGRNTEAFF. Here the CDR3 DNA reads TGTGCCAGCAGGAACGGACGGAACACTGAAGCTTTCTTT.

This clonotype has just one count. The rearrangement joins TRBV20-1 to TRBJ2-1; 15 nucleotides agree with TRBD2. This CDR3 spans 18 amino acids. With 6 bases clipped from V and 2 bases from J, the junction kept 11 bases outside the gene matches. Germline values: CDR1 DFQATT, CDR2 SNEGSKA (reference sequence). CDR3: CSALGTSGRTLTYNEQFF. The CDR3 coding sequence is TGCAGTGCACTCGGGACTAGCGGGAGGACTTTAACCTACAATGAGCAGTTCTTC.

As for this clonotype: Being one base from a much bigger clone, this may be a read error. V usage is TRBV20-1 and J usage is TRBJ2-7; 9 bases agree with TRBD2. The trim removed 3 bases at V and 3 bases at J, leaving 9 bases unmatched. Per the germline V gene, CDR1 is DFQATT and CDR2 is SNEGSKA (reference sequence). This CDR3 has 15 amino acids. Here the CDR3 reads CSASLAGVSFYEQYF. The CDR3 DNA is TGCAGTGCTAGTTTAGCGGGGGTTAGCTTCTACGAGCAGTACTTC.

This clonotype was recorded a few times. The rearrangement joins TRBV4-3 to TRBJ1-1; D uncertain. Germline CDR1 is LGHNA and CDR2 is YSLEER. Trimming took 0 bases from V and 6 from J, leaving 14 bases between them. The CDR3 spans 15 residues. The CDR3 DNA reads TGCGCCAGCAGCCAAGATGGTTCGGGCTTGGCTGAAGCTTTCTTT. Translation gives CASSQDGSGLAEAFF.